A single sample gave rise to the 9 T cell receptor beta chains below, sequenced in a study of blood T cell repertoires in COVID-19. Method: immunoSEQ multiplex PCR; TCRdb's copy keeps in-frame clones and lacks some. This table holds just over 60,000 clones, approximately 79% found once. Sequenced: peripheral blood. These receptors were taken from a woman aged 80 or older with active or convalescent COVID-19.

This clone was observed a few times. The rearrangement uses TRBV5-1 and TRBJ1-2; a weak D match, TRBD1 (5 bases). The germline CDR1 and CDR2 sequences are SGHRS and YFSETQ. This CDR3 is 13 amino acids long. The V end lost 4 bases, the J end lost 4 bases, and 11 bases lay between the germline ends. CDR3 region: CASSPPTAYGYTF. CDR3 bases: TGCGCCAGCAGCCCCCCGACAGCCTATGGCTACACCTTC.

The V call is TRBV5-6, the J call TRBJ1-6; TRBD1 is a possible D gene (5 bases). The CDR3 runs 14 residues. Trimming removed 2 bases at V and 9 bases at J, with 12 bases between. Germline V lookup: CDR1 SGHDT, CDR2 YYEEEE. The CDR3 reads CASSFWQGGSPLHF. The CDR3 coding sequence is TGTGCCAGCAGCTTTTGGCAGGGCGGTTCACCCCTCCACTTT.

Only one count was recorded for this clone. This chain connects TRBV6-5 to TRBJ2-2; 7 bases align to TRBD1. The germline V gene encodes CDR1 MNHEY and CDR2 SVGAGI. The CDR3 runs to 14 residues. V trimming: 6 bases; J trimming: 3 bases; junction bases outside the gene matches: 4. The CDR3 DNA reads as TGTGCCAGCAGCGACAGGGCCGACACCGGGGAGCTGTTTTTT. Translated, it gives CASSDRADTGELFF.

V is TRBV29-1 and J is TRBJ2-3; the D gene is possibly TRBD2 (7 bases). The ends were cut back, 5 bases at V and 2 bases at J, with 14 bases in the middle. This CDR3 is built from 14 residues. Germline values: CDR1 SQVTM, CDR2 ANQGSEA. The CDR3 is CSVLAGAPTDTQYF. The CDR3 nucleotides are TGCAGCGTTCTGGCGGGGGCCCCCACAGATACGCAGTATTTT.

This chain uses TRBV29-1 with TRBJ2-5; possibly TRBD1 for D (6 bases). Per germline, CDR1 SQVTM and CDR2 ANQGSEA. The CDR3 spans 16 residues. The DNA for the CDR3 is TGCAGGTTGCCCGGACAGAAGGCCGCCTTCCAAGAGACCCAGTACTTC. It translates to CRLPGQKAAFQETQYF.

The chain links TRBV14 to TRBJ1-2; 10 nucleotides agree with TRBD1. Germline CDR1 reads SGHDN; CDR2 reads FVKESK. V lost 3 bases to trimming and J lost 2 bases; unmatched junction nucleotides: 3. CDR3 length: 15 residues. In DNA form, the CDR3 reads TGTGCCAGCAGCCAGGGACAGGGGTGGAACTATGGCTACACCTTC. It codes for CASSQGQGWNYGYTF.

The rearrangement links TRBV9 to TRBJ2-5, with 11 positions matching TRBD2. This CDR3 region has 16 residues. Trimming cost V 4 bases and J 3 bases; bases outside gene matches: 8. The V gene's germline CDR1 is SGDLS and CDR2 YYNGEE. This CDR3 reads CASSPSLAGVKETQYF. The CDR3 nucleotides read TGTGCCAGCAGCCCTTCACTAGCGGGGGTCAAAGAGACCCAGTACTTC. Full variable domain (missing parts from reference TRBV9 and TRBJ2-5): DSGVTQTPKHLITATGQRVTLRCSPRSGDLSVYWYQQSLDQGLQFLIQYYNGEERAKGNILERFSAQQFPDLHSELNLSSLELGDSALYFCASSPSLAGVKETQYFGPGTRLLVL.

This CDR3 reads CASSLPQDTQYF. DNA for the CDR3: TGTGCCAGCAGTCTTCCACAAGATACGCAGTATTTT. The chain combines TRBV28 with TRBJ2-3; D gene uncertain. V lost 5 bases and J lost 5, with 8 bases in between. CDR1 and CDR2 (germline): MDHEN, SYDVKM. This CDR3 contains 12 residues.

The V and J genes are TRBV5-4 and TRBJ1-1; 7 nucleotides align to TRBD1. The CDR3 length is 15 residues. Germline trimming cut 3 bases from V and 3 bases from J; bases unmatched to any gene: 8. CDR1 and CDR2 from the germline V gene are SGHNT and YYREEE (reference sequence). CDR3 nucleotides: TGTGCCAGCAGCTCGACAGGGAACTTCCACACTGAAGCTTTCTTT. Protein: CASSSTGNFHTEAFF.